This entry lists 12 T cell receptor beta chains sequenced from one sample in a study of cytomegalovirus exposure and HLA in healthy donors. Primers included in the PCR were 60 Vbeta and 13 Jbeta primers. Using immunoSEQ multiplex PCR, the repertoire was profiled, and TCRdb retains in-frame clones only, with some absent. Of some 150,000 clones in the sample, approximately 70% were seen once. The specimen was PBMCs. The source of these receptors is a woman between 55 and 75 years old in good health and CMV-seropositive.

The chain joins TRBV9 to TRBJ2-5; the match to TRBD2 covers 8 bases. CDR1 SGDLS and CDR2 YYNGEE come from the germline V gene. The CDR3 loop spans 17 amino acids. J gave up 5 bases and V 4 bases, and 16 bases lay outside the gene matches. This CDR3 is CASSRGGIVAGRETQYF. The CDR3 bases are TGTGCCAGCAGCAGGGGGGGCATAGTAGCGGGACGGGAGACCCAGTACTTC.

The chain couples TRBV5-4 to TRBJ2-1; 11 bases line up with TRBD1. V shed 4 bases, J shed 8 bases, and the junction held 8 bases outside the gene matches. CDR3 size: 15 residues. Germline CDR1 is SGHNT and CDR2 is YYREEE (reference sequence). This chain's CDR3 is CASSQDRGLGDEQFF. The CDR3 DNA is TGTGCCAGCAGCCAGGACAGGGGGCTCGGCGATGAGCAGTTCTTC.

J is TRBJ1-1 and V is TRBV30; D is uncertain. CDR1 and CDR2 from the germline V gene are GTSNPN and SVGIG (reference sequence). The CDR3 has 11 residues. The V end lost 1 base, the J end lost 6 bases, and 6 bases lay between the germline ends. The CDR3 sequence is CAWSDFSEAFF. The CDR3 DNA sequence: TGTGCCTGGAGTGACTTTTCTGAAGCTTTCTTT.

The chain employs TRBV2 and TRBJ2-7; weak D call: TRBD1 (6 bases). The CDR3 has 14 residues. V was clipped by 1 base and J by 2 bases, with 9 bases between them. CDR1 is SNHLY, CDR2 FYNNEI, per germline. CDR3 sequence: CASSEVQGTYEQYF. CDR3 DNA sequence: TGTGCCAGCAGTGAAGTACAGGGTACCTACGAGCAGTACTTC.

The V and J genes are TRBV10-3 and TRBJ2-7; 10 nucleotides match TRBD2. The CDR3 extends over 14 amino acids. Per the germline V gene, CDR1 is ENHRY and CDR2 is SYGVKD. V was pared by 2 bases and J by 6 bases, with 4 bases of the junction left unmatched. The CDR3 DNA is TGTGCCATCAGTGAGACTAGCGGGATGGGCGAGCAGTACTTC. It translates to CAISETSGMGEQYF.

The CDR3 reads CASTVRTGLSGANVLTF. For the CDR3, the DNA is TGTGCCAGTACCGTTCGGACAGGCCTCTCTGGGGCCAACGTCCTGACTTTC. The V gene is TRBV19, the J gene TRBJ2-6; 7 bases fit TRBD1. V lost 7 bases, J lost 0 bases, and 9 bases stayed unmatched. This CDR3 is 17 amino acids long. The germline V gene encodes CDR1 LNHDA and CDR2 SQIVND (reference sequence).

This clone was seen a few times. The sample has other DNA sequences that encode this CDR3 too. This chain uses TRBV7-8 with TRBJ2-1; 11 bases map to TRBD2. With V trimmed by 3 bases and J by 8 bases, 9 bases remained unmatched. Per the germline V gene, CDR1 is SGHVS and CDR2 is FQNEAQ. This CDR3 has 16 amino acids. This chain's CDR3 is CASSFLLAGGGDEQFF. DNA of the CDR3: TGTGCCAGCAGCTTCCTCCTAGCGGGAGGCGGGGATGAGCAGTTCTTC.

This chain joins TRBV5-1 and TRBJ2-6; possible D gene TRBD2, 6 bases. CDR1 and CDR2 from the germline V gene are SGHRS and YFSETQ. V was shortened by 4 bases and J by 4 bases, with 18 bases between the two germline ends. This CDR3 has 17 residues. The CDR3 nucleotides read TGCGCCAGCAGCCGGGACTCCGGTCGGGCCGGGGCCAACGTCCTGACTTTC. Translation gives CASSRDSGRAGANVLTF.

A note on this clone: The junction departs from the called germline gene at one end, perhaps through a read error. This chain links TRBV19 with TRBJ1-1; D is possibly TRBD1 (6 bases). The CDR3 spans 13 residues. CDR1 is LNHDA and CDR2 is SQIVND in the germline V gene (reference sequence). CDR3 in DNA: TGTGCCAGTAGTATAGATCCGACTGGGGGGGCCCGATTT. Protein product: CASSIDPTGGARF. The variable domain in full, completed from reference TRBV19 and TRBJ1-1, reads DGGITQSPKYLFRKEGQNVTLSCEQNLNHDAMYWYRQDPGQGLRLIYYSQIVNDFQKGDIAEGYSVSREKKESFPLTVTSAQKNPTAFYLCASSIDPTGGARFGQGTRLTVV.

This clone came up a few times. The rearrangement uses TRBV14 and TRBJ2-5; D is ambiguous. CDR1 and CDR2 from the germline V gene are SGHDN and FVKESK. Trimming left V 3 bases short and J 5 bases short, with 4 bases between. The CDR3 has 11 residues. CDR3 amino acids: CASSQEETQYF. In DNA form, the CDR3 reads TGTGCCAGCAGCCAGGAGGAGACCCAGTACTTC.

This rearrangement joins TRBV5-4 to TRBJ2-5; 9 bases match TRBD2. This CDR3 has 16 amino acids. CDR1 and CDR2 (germline): SGHNT, YYREEE (reference sequence). Losses at the gene ends were 2 bases for V and 5 bases for J; bases not matched to a gene: 10. The chain's CDR3 is CASSLHPTSGGETQYF. DNA for the CDR3: TGTGCCAGCAGCTTACATCCGACTAGCGGTGGGGAGACCCAGTACTTC.

The chain is built from TRBV28 and TRBJ1-1, with 7 nucleotides matching TRBD1. J was trimmed by 7 bases and V by 8 bases; bases with no gene match: 13. CDR3 size: 14 residues. CDR1 is MDHEN, CDR2 SYDVKM, per germline. CDR3 DNA: TGTGCCAGCGGCAGACAGGGAGGATTGGGTGAAGCTTTCTTT. Its translation: CASGRQGGLGEAFF.